This T cell receptor beta chain came from a study of cytomegalovirus exposure and HLA in healthy donors. Study-level results: The authors excluded some V segments, including TRBV6-2 and TRBV6-3, as indistinguishable.

PCR used 60 Vbeta primers and 13 Jbeta primers. Method: immunoSEQ multiplex PCR; TCRdb's copy keeps in-frame clones and lacks some. Here the sample spans approximately 30,000 clones, 55% to 80% being singletons. This clone has just a few counts. What it binds is unknown. The CDR3 runs to 15 residues. V gave up 2 bases and J gave up 6 bases; unmatched junction bases: 1. Germline V gene data show CDR1 as MNHNS and CDR2 as SASEGT. The rearrangement joins TRBV6-1 to TRBJ2-2; 12 nucleotides agree with TRBD2. The material sequenced was PBMCs. The clonotype comes from a man aged 40-49 years in good health and CMV-seropositive. Here the CDR3 reads CASSELAGGPGELFF. CDR3 DNA sequence: TGTGCCAGCAGTGAACTAGCGGGGGGGCCCGGGGAGCTGTTTTTT.